The clone carrying this T cell receptor (beta chain) was recorded at least ten times. Its antigen remains unknown. Both iRepertoire HTBI primers and Arm-PCR of CDR3 regions were used to build the TCR beta libraries. TCRdb reprocessed the multiplex PCR reads via MiXCR and lists one record per CDR3 protein. The data contain over 500,000 distinct CDR3 sequences, 15% to 20% of them seen just once; the ten biggest clones take up approximately 12%. Trimming shortened V by 6 bases and J by 2 bases, and 13 bases separated the two germline ends. Germline values: CDR1 MNHEY, CDR2 SVGEGT. This CDR3 has 14 residues. The time point: newly diagnosed GD, antithyroid drugs for less than 3 months. Making the TCR library involved RNA that had been extracted from PBMCs. The data were obtained in a study of regulatory T cells in long-lasting Graves disease. The study, taken as a whole, reports: With persistent disease, TRBV28, TRBJ1-2 and TRBJ2-5 were the favored segments.

The same data also went into a second study, on T cells in Graves' hyperthyroidism and ophthalmopathy.

This TCR was recovered from a man aged 18 to 29 with Graves disease. The V and J genes are TRBV6-2 or TRBV6-3 and TRBJ1-2; tentative D call: TRBD1 (6 bases). This sample comprised peripheral blood mononuclear cells (PBMCs), obtained at new diagnosis, from a patient treated with antithyroid drugs. The CDR3 loop is CASRTDSVNYGYTF. The CDR3 DNA reads TGTGCCAGCAGAACGGACAGCGTAAACTATGGCTACACCTTC.